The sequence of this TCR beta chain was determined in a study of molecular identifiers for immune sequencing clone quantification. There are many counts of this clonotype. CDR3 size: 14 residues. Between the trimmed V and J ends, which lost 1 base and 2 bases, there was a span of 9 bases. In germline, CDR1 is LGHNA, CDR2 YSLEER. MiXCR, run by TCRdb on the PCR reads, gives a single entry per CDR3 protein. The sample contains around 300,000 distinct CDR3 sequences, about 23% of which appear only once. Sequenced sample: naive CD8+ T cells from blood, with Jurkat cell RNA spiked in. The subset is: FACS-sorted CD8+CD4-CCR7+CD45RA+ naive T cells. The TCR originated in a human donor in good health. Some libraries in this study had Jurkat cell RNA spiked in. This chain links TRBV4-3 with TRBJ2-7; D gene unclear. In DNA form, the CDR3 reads TGCGCCAGCAGCCAAGCCCCCACAGCCTACGAGCAGTACTTC. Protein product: CASSQAPTAYEQYF.